The 18 T cell receptor beta chains below all came from one sample that was sequenced in a study of spatial heterogeneity in lung cancer. Study-level results: Within tumors, counts of expanded alpha and beta TCRs tracked tumor mutation counts.

One entry per CDR3 protein results from TCRdb running MiXCR on the 5' RACE reads. Here the sample spans fewer than 7,000 distinct CDR3 sequences, just under 8% being singletons. No antigen has been identified for these receptors. The sample's time point: sample taken at primary tumor resection. Specimen: lung tumor tissue, collected at surgery. The receptor set was obtained from a female donor with early-stage non-small cell lung cancer.

In its sample, this clonotype was seen a few times. The rearrangement links TRBV11-2 to TRBJ2-7; D is unclear. The ends were cut back, 5 bases at V and 3 bases at J, with 5 bases in the middle. Per germline, CDR1 SGHAT and CDR2 FQNNGV. This CDR3 has 11 residues. The CDR3 loop is CASSLHYEQYF. The CDR3 region has the DNA TGTGCCAGCAGCCTCCACTACGAGCAGTACTTC.

In its sample, this clonotype is medium-sized. The gene calls are TRBV7-2 and TRBJ2-2, with 7 nucleotides matching TRBD2. The J segment lost 5 bases and the V segment lost 11 bases, leaving 8 bases of the junction unmatched. CDR3 length: 13 amino acids. Germline CDR1 is SGHTA and CDR2 is FQGNSA. This chain's CDR3 is CAVHAGETGELFF. In DNA form, the CDR3 reads TGTGCCGTGCACGCGGGGGAAACCGGGGAGCTGTTTTTT.

This clonotype was picked up many times. The chain recombines TRBV29-1 with TRBJ2-5; D is perhaps TRBD1 (6 bases). Germline V CDR1 and CDR2: SQVTM, ANQGSEA. The V gene lost 6 bases and the J gene lost 1 base, with 12 bases spanning the gap. This CDR3 contains 13 residues. The CDR3 loop is CSVSTGSQETQYF. CDR3 bases: TGCAGCGTCTCGACAGGAAGCCAAGAGACCCAGTACTTC.

At least ten counts were recorded for this clonotype. This chain connects TRBV6-5 to TRBJ2-1, with 9 nucleotides matching TRBD1. The trim removed 5 bases at V and 7 bases at J, leaving 6 bases unmatched. Germline V gives CDR1 MNHEY, CDR2 SVGAGI. CDR3 size: 14 residues. The CDR3 reads CASSGGQGRNEQFF. For the CDR3, the DNA is TGTGCCAGCAGTGGGGGACAGGGTCGGAATGAGCAGTTCTTC.

At least ten counts were recorded for this clonotype. The V gene is TRBV20-1, the J gene TRBJ1-5, with D possibly matching TRBD1 (5 bases). Trimming cost V 5 bases and J 4 bases, with 12 bases left between them. This CDR3 is built from 13 residues. The V gene's germline CDR1 is DFQATT and CDR2 SNEGSKA (reference sequence). The CDR3 reads CSAAQGRNQPQHF. DNA for the CDR3: TGCAGTGCTGCCCAGGGCCGGAATCAGCCCCAGCATTTT.

This clonotype was counted at least ten times. The chain carries TRBV5-1 and TRBJ2-5, with a tentative D call TRBD2 (7 bases). Germline values: CDR1 SGHRS, CDR2 YFSETQ. Trimming took 7 bases from V and 3 from J, leaving 10 bases between them. The CDR3 runs to 12 residues. The CDR3: CASGGAEETQYF. The CDR3, as DNA: TGCGCCAGCGGGGGGGCAGAAGAGACCCAGTACTTC.

This clonotype was seen repeatedly, ten times or more. This sequence joins TRBV5-1 and TRBJ2-5; 8 nucleotides match TRBD2. V shed 3 bases and J 1 base; nucleotides not matched to a gene: 8. Germline-derived CDR1 and CDR2 are SGHRS and YFSETQ. This CDR3 comprises 16 residues. The CDR3 here is CASSSERGGRQETQYF. The CDR3 DNA is TGCGCCAGCAGCTCGGAACGGGGGGGGCGCCAAGAGACCCAGTACTTC.

This clonotype was seen at least ten times. The chain employs TRBV7-3 and TRBJ2-1, with D possibly being TRBD2 (5 bases). V shed 6 bases and J shed 9 bases, with 15 bases lying between them. CDR1 SGHTA and CDR2 FQGTGA come from the germline V gene. The CDR3 has 13 residues. The CDR3 reads CASSDLGGSEQFF. CDR3 DNA: TGTGCCAGCAGTGATCTAGGCGGGTCTGAGCAGTTCTTC. The variable domain in full, with the rest retrieved from reference TRBV7-3 and TRBJ2-1, is GAGVSQTPSNKVTEKGKYVELRCDPISGHTALYWYRQSLGQGPEFLIYFQGTGAADDSGLPNDRFFAVRPEGSVSTLKIQRTERGDSAVYLCASSDLGGSEQFFGPGTRLTVL.

This clonotype is medium-sized. The CDR3, as DNA: TGTGCCAGCAGTTTTGGGACAGTCCCCACAGGGGACTATGGCTACACCTTC. Translated, it gives CASSFGTVPTGDYGYTF. The chain carries TRBV12-3 or TRBV12-4 and TRBJ1-2, with 7 nucleotides matching TRBD1. V lost 3 bases to trimming and J lost 3 bases; unmatched junction nucleotides: 13. The CDR3 loop spans 17 amino acids.

This clonotype was counted many times. The rearrangement uses TRBV27 and TRBJ2-7; TRBD2 matches at 16 bases. The germline V gene encodes CDR1 MNHEY and CDR2 SMNVEV (reference sequence). The length of the CDR3 is 18 residues. Unmatched junction bases numbered 8, after V lost 1 base and J lost 5 bases. CDR3 nucleotide sequence: TGTGCCAGCAGTTTATATGGGACTAGCGGGGGGGCCCCCCACGAGCAGTACTTC. Protein product: CASSLYGTSGGAPHEQYF.

The V and J genes are TRBV20-1 and TRBJ2-3; a weak D match, TRBD2 (6 bases). Germline values: CDR1 DFQATT, CDR2 SNEGSKA (reference sequence). V gave up 3 bases and J gave up 1 base, with 11 bases separating them. This CDR3 is built from 14 residues. CDR3 sequence reads: CSARAGSGTDTQYF. For the CDR3, the DNA is TGCAGTGCTAGGGCGGGGAGCGGCACAGATACGCAGTATTTT.

This clonotype counts as medium-sized. The chain has TRBV27 and TRBJ1-5, with no clear D. Trimming shortened V by 2 bases and J by 4 bases, and 6 bases separated the two germline ends. The CDR3 runs to 13 residues. Germline CDR1 and CDR2: MNHEY and SMNVEV (reference sequence). CDR3 bases: TGTGCCAGCAGTTTAGGCTGGAATCAGCCCCAGCATTTT. It yields the protein CASSLGWNQPQHF.

This clonotype is medium-sized (0.01 to 0.1%) in the sample. This chain links TRBV24-1 with TRBJ2-1; 8 nucleotides match TRBD1. CDR3 length equals 16 residues. The V gene end was trimmed by 4 bases and the J gene end by 4 bases; junction bases not matched to a gene: 8. Germline loops: CDR1 KGHDR, CDR2 SFDVKD. This CDR3 reads CATSEAGTGEYNEQFF. CDR3 sequence (DNA): TGTGCCACCAGTGAGGCCGGGACAGGAGAATACAATGAGCAGTTCTTC.

There are many counts of this clonotype. The chain joins TRBV20-1 to TRBJ2-5, with D possibly TRBD1 on 6 matching bases. From germline, CDR1 is DFQATT and CDR2 SNEGSKA (reference sequence). This CDR3 comprises 13 residues. Deletions cut 5 bases from V and 4 bases from J, with 14 bases between. The CDR3 DNA reads as TGCAGTGCTCAAAAACAGGGTACAGAGACCCAGTACTTC. Residues: CSAQKQGTETQYF.

By frequency in the sample, this clonotype is medium-sized (0.01 to 0.1%). The CDR3 here is CASSYSESYGYTF. As DNA, the CDR3 is TGTGCCAGCAGTTACTCTGAGAGCTATGGCTACACCTTC. The gene calls are TRBV6-5 and TRBJ1-2; no clear D gene. V lost 0 bases and J 4 bases, leaving 6 bases between the germline ends. The CDR3 contains 13 residues. The germline gives CDR1 MNHEY, CDR2 SVGAGI.

This clonotype was seen repeatedly, ten times or more. The chain joins TRBV6-1 to TRBJ2-1; 8 positions agree with TRBD1. Germline-derived CDR1 and CDR2 are MNHNS and SASEGT. This CDR3 region has 13 residues. V dropped 6 bases and J dropped 15; count of bases not matched to a gene: 13. In DNA form, the CDR3 reads TGTGCCAGCAGGAAAGCGACAGGGGATGATCTGTTCTTC. This encodes CASRKATGDDLFF.

This clonotype showed up many times. This chain links TRBV7-8 with TRBJ1-1, with TRBD1 matching 10 bases. The CDR3 extends over 13 amino acids. Trimming cost V 5 bases and J 4 bases; bases outside gene matches: 1. Per germline, CDR1 SGHVS and CDR2 FQNEAQ. CDR3 sequence reads: CASSRTGGTEAFF. The CDR3, as DNA: TGTGCCAGCAGCCGGACAGGGGGCACTGAAGCTTTCTTT.

By its share, this clonotype is medium-sized (0.01 to 0.1%). This chain joins TRBV9 and TRBJ2-3; possibly TRBD1 for D (5 bases). Looked up from germline, CDR1 is SGDLS and CDR2 is YYNGEE. V was shortened by 3 bases and J by 3 bases, with 14 bases between the two germline ends. This CDR3 contains 15 residues. The CDR3: CASSEKGAGTDTQYF. In DNA form, the CDR3 reads TGTGCCAGCAGCGAGAAAGGGGCTGGGACAGATACGCAGTATTTT.